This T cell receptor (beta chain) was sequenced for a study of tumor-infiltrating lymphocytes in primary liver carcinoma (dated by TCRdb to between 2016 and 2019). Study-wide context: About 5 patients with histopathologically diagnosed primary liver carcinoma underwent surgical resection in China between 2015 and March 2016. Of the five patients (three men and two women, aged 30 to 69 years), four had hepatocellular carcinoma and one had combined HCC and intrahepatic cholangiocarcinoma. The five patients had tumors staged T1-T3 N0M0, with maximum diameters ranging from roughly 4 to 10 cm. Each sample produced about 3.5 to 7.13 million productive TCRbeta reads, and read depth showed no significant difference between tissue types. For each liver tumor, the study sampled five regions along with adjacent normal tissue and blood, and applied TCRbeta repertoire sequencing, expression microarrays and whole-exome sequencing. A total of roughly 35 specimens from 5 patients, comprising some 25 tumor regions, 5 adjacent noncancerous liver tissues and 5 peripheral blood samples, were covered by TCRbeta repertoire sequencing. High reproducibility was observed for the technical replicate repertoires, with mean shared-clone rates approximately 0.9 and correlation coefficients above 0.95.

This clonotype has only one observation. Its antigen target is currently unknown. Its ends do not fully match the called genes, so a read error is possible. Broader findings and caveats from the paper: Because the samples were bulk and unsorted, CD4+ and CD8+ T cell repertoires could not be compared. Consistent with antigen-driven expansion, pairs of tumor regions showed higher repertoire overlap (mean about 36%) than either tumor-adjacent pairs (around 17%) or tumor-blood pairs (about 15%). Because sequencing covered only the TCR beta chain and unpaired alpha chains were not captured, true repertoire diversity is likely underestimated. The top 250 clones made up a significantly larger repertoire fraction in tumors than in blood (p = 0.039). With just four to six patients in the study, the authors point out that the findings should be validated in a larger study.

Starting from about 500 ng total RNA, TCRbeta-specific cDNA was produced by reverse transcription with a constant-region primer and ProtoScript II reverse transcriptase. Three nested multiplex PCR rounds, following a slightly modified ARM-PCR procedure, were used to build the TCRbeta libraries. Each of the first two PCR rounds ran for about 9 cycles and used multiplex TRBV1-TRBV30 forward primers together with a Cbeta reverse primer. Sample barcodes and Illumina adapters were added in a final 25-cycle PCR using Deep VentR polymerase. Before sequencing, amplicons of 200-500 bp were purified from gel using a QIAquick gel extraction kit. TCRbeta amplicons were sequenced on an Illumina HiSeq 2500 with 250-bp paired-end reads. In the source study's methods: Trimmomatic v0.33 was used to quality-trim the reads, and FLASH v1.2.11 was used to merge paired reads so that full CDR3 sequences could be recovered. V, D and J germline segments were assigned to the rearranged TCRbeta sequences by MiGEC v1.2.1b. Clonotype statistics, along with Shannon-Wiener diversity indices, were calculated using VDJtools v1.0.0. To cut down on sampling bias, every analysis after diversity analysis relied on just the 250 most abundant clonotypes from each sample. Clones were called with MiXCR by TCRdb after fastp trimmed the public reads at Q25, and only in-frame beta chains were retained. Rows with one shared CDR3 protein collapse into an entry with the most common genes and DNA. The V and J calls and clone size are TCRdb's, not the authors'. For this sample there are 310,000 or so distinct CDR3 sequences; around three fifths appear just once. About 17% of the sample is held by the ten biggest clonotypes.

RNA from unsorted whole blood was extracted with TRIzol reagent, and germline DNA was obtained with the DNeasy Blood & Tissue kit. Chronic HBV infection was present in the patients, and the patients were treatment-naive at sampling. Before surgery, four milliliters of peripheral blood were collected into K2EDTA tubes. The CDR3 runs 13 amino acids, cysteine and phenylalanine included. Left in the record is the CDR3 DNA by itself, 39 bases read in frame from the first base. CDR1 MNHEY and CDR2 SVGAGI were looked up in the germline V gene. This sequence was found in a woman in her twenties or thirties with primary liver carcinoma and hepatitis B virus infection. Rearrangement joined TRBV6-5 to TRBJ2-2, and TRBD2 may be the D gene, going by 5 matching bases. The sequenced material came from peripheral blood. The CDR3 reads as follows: CASSYGQNGELLF. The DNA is TGTGCCAGCAGTTACGGCCAGAACGGGGAGCTGTTATTT.